These 21 T cell receptor beta chains were all obtained from the same sample, sequenced in a study of cytomegalovirus exposure and HLA in healthy donors (dated by TCRdb to the late 2010s). Library prep was done by the immunoSEQ multiplex PCR assay. For the multiplex PCR, a mixture combining 60 forward primers for TCR Vbeta segments and 13 reverse primers for TCR Jbeta segments was used. TCRdb took over this immuneACCESS table, retaining in-frame rearrangements with V and J assigned. Such tables are incomplete; in checked studies, under half of the missing clones stem from an unresolved V gene, and the remainder is unexplained. The sample table shows some 170,000 clones, and about two thirds are seen once. The top ten clonotypes cover under 2.5% of the sample. Input material: PBMCs. The origin of the receptors is a human donor in good health.

V is TRBV7-2 and J is TRBJ2-7, with TRBD2 matching over 10 bases. V trimming: 2 bases; J trimming: 3 bases; junction bases outside the gene matches: 7. The CDR3 totals 16 residues. CDR1 is SGHTA, CDR2 FQGNSA, per germline. Written as DNA, the CDR3 is TGTGCCAGCAGCTTACTGAGCGGGGGGGCTATCTACGAGCAGTACTTC. Its translation is CASSLLSGGAIYEQYF.

This chain links TRBV18 with TRBJ2-7, with 7 bases that match TRBD2. The germline V gene has CDR1 KGHSH and CDR2 LQKENI. V shed 0 bases, J shed 3 bases, and the junction held 2 bases outside the gene matches. The CDR3 totals 14 residues. As DNA, the CDR3 is TGTGCCAGCTCACCACCGGGACTATACTACGAGCAGTACTTC. Its translation is CASSPPGLYYEQYF.

This clone occurred a few times. CDR3 sequence: CASSYSGGGAQETQYF. CDR3 in DNA: TGTGCCAGCAGTTACTCCGGCGGGGGGGCCCAAGAGACCCAGTACTTC. The rearrangement uses TRBV6-5 and TRBJ2-5; TRBD2 matches 9 bases. The ends lost 0 bases at V and 1 base at J; junction bases unmatched: 3. Germline values: CDR1 MNHEY, CDR2 SVGAGI. The CDR3 runs 16 residues.

The J gene is TRBJ2-5, the V gene TRBV4-3, with TRBD2 identical over 12 bases. The better agreement between TRBJ2-7 and the DNA end casts doubt on the J call. Germline lookup yields CDR1 LGHNA and CDR2 YSLEER. CDR3 length equals 16 residues. CDR3 sequence (DNA): TGCGCCAGCAGCCAAGTACTAGCGGGGGGACGCTACGAGCAGTACTTC. Its protein product is CASSQVLAGGRYEQYF.

The chain has TRBV27 and TRBJ1-5; tentatively, D is TRBD1 (5 bases). The CDR3 has 14 residues. The germline V gene has CDR1 MNHEY and CDR2 SMNVEV (reference sequence). Trimming shortened V by 6 bases and J by 1 base, and 10 bases separated the two germline ends. Here the CDR3 reads CASSPQGSNQPQHF. The CDR3 nucleotides read TGTGCCAGCAGCCCCCAGGGAAGCAATCAGCCCCAGCATTTT.

This chain joins TRBV4-1 and TRBJ2-3, with 8 positions matching TRBD2. Germline V gives CDR1 MGHRA, CDR2 YSYEKL. This CDR3 region has 17 residues. The V and J ends lost 1 base and 2 bases, in that order; junction bases with no gene match: 8. CDR3 bases: TGCGCCAGCAGCCAAGGTCCAGCGGGGGTTCTCACAGATACGCAGTATTTT. Its translation is CASSQGPAGVLTDTQYF.

The rearrangement links TRBV6-1 to TRBJ1-5; 8 bases fit TRBD1. Germline V gene data show CDR1 as MNHNS and CDR2 as SASEGT. The V gene end was trimmed by 7 bases and the J gene end by 5 bases; junction bases not matched to a gene: 10. This CDR3 is 15 amino acids long. This CDR3 is CASIEQGVRDQPQHF. In DNA, the CDR3 is TGTGCCAGCATCGAACAGGGGGTTCGGGATCAGCCCCAGCATTTT.

Only one count was recorded for this clone. The chain employs TRBV7-3 and TRBJ1-2; no firm D call. This CDR3 is built from 13 residues. The V gene's germline CDR1 is SGHTA and CDR2 FQGTGA. Trimming took off 2 bases at V and 8 bases at J, with 12 bases between the two ends. CDR3 residues: CASSLRDGGGYTF. The CDR3 bases are TGTGCCAGCAGCTTACGGGATGGAGGGGGCTACACCTTC.

Note on this clone: The CDR3 does not close with the conserved phenylalanine or tryptophan, likely indicating a read error. V and J are TRBV6-1 and TRBJ1-3; no reliable D call. Trimming removed 4 bases at V and 0 bases at J, with 10 bases between. The CDR3 totals 15 residues. Germline CDR1 and CDR2: MNHNS and SASEGT. The DNA of the CDR3 is TGTGCCAGCAGTGGGCAGCCTAGCTCTGGAAACACCATATATGTT. Translating gives CASSGQPSSGNTIYV.

The chain recombines TRBV16 with TRBJ1-1; D call uncertain. Trimming stripped 0 bases from V and 8 bases from J, with 7 bases between. Per the germline V gene, CDR1 is KGHSY and CDR2 is FQNENV. The CDR3 length is 12 residues. The CDR3 bases are TGTGCCAGCAGCCAATCCTTACGGGAAGCTTTCTTT. It encodes CASSQSLREAFF.

CDR3 protein: CASSSPGTSVSYEQYF. CDR3 nucleotide sequence: TGTGCCAGCAGCTCCCCCGGGACATCCGTATCCTACGAGCAGTACTTC. V is TRBV9 and J is TRBJ2-7; tentative D call: TRBD1 (6 bases). Trimming left V 4 bases short and J 1 base short, with 18 bases between. Germline lookup yields CDR1 SGDLS and CDR2 YYNGEE. The CDR3 covers 16 residues.

The genes are TRBV4-1 and TRBJ2-7; weak D call: TRBD1 (5 bases). This CDR3 is 14 amino acids long. Per the germline V gene, CDR1 is MGHRA and CDR2 is YSYEKL. V was trimmed by 4 bases and J by 7 bases, leaving 17 bases between them. CDR3: CASSPDGRVWEQYF. In DNA, the CDR3 is TGCGCCAGCAGCCCCGACGGCAGGGTGTGGGAGCAGTACTTC.

This clone was observed once. The gene calls are TRBV7-2 and TRBJ2-3, with TRBD2 matching over 11 bases. CDR1 is SGHTA and CDR2 is FQGNSA in the germline V gene. Germline trimming cut 4 bases from V and 4 bases from J; bases unmatched to any gene: 4. The CDR3 has 15 amino acids. The CDR3 reads CASSYSGGVSDTQYF. The CDR3 DNA reads as TGTGCCAGCAGCTATAGCGGGGGGGTATCAGATACGCAGTATTTT.

The rearrangement uses TRBV11-2 and TRBJ1-2; 9 bases are shared with TRBD1. The CDR3 totals 16 residues. Germline V gene lookup returns CDR1 SGHAT and CDR2 FQNNGV. The junction had 9 bases not matched to a gene; V was cut back by 3 bases and J by 4 bases. CDR3 residues: CASSFGTGSSGYGYTF. For the CDR3, the DNA is TGTGCCAGCAGCTTCGGGACAGGGTCTTCGGGCTATGGCTACACCTTC.

The V and J genes are TRBV2 and TRBJ1-1; the D is unclear. Trimming stripped 6 bases from V and 1 base from J, with 9 bases between. Germline V gives CDR1 SNHLY, CDR2 FYNNEI. The CDR3 spans 13 residues. The CDR3 DNA reads as TGTGCCAGCAGCACAGACAAGAACACTGAAGCTTTCTTT. Translated: CASSTDKNTEAFF. The variable domain in full, with the rest retrieved from reference TRBV2 and TRBJ1-1, is EPEVTQTPSHQVTQMGQEVILRCVPISNHLYFYWYRQILGQKVEFLVSFYNNEISEKSEIFDDQFSVERPDGSNFTLKIRSTKLEDSAMYFCASSTDKNTEAFFGQGTRLTVV.

This clone was detected once. The gene calls are TRBV18 and TRBJ1-1; D not resolved. The CDR3 spans 14 residues. Germline CDR1 and CDR2: KGHSH and LQKENI. The V and J ends lost 3 bases and 4 bases respectively, with 12 bases between them. DNA for the CDR3: TGTGCCAGCTCACCGGCGAGCCGACTCACTGAAGCTTTCTTT. It translates to CASSPASRLTEAFF.

In the case of this clone: An end of the junction does not agree with germline; a read error may underlie this. Other DNA variants within this sample encode the same CDR3. The chain carries TRBV25-1 and TRBJ2-1, with 7 bases matching TRBD2. CDR3 length: 13 amino acids. Germline lookup yields CDR1 MGHDK and CDR2 SYGVNS. CDR3 protein: CASREGSYNEQFF. In DNA, the CDR3 is TGCGCCAGCAGGGAGGGATCCTACAATGAGCAGTTCTTC.

The chain carries TRBV2 and TRBJ2-5; 12 nucleotides align to TRBD2. CDR3 size: 15 residues. Trimming removed 6 bases from V and 1 base from J; junction bases left unmatched: 3. Germline CDR1 SNHLY, CDR2 FYNNEI. CDR3 region: CASSRTSGAQETQYF. CDR3 in DNA: TGTGCCAGCAGCCGGACTAGCGGGGCCCAAGAGACCCAGTACTTC.

The chain's CDR3 is CASSTGTGGFYEQYF. The DNA of the CDR3 is TGTGCCAGCAGCACCGGGACTGGGGGATTTTACGAGCAGTACTTC. The J gene is TRBJ2-7, the V gene TRBV7-2; tentative D call: TRBD2 (6 bases). The CDR3 covers 15 residues. The ends were cut back, 5 bases at V and 4 bases at J, with 18 bases in the middle. The V gene's germline CDR1 is SGHTA and CDR2 FQGNSA.

The chain carries TRBV5-4 and TRBJ2-5, with 7 positions matching TRBD1. This CDR3 region has 14 residues. Germline V gene lookup returns CDR1 SGHNT and CDR2 YYREEE (reference sequence). V lost 3 bases to trimming and J lost 5 bases; unmatched junction nucleotides: 7. The CDR3 nucleotides are TGTGCCAGCAGCTCTGGACAGGTGGAGGAGACCCAGTACTTC. This gives the protein CASSSGQVEETQYF. Looking up the rest from reference TRBV5-4 and TRBJ2-5 gives the full variable domain: ETGVTQSPTHLIKTRGQQVTLRCSSQSGHNTVSWYQQALGQGPQFIFQYYREEENGRGNFPPRFSGLQFPNYSSELNVNALELDDSALYLCASSSGQVEETQYFGPGTRLLVL.

V is TRBV6-5 and J is TRBJ2-3, with TRBD2 as a possible D gene (7 bases). Trimming pared 4 bases from V and 5 bases from J, leaving 16 bases between. This CDR3 is built from 15 residues. Per the germline V gene, CDR1 is MNHEY and CDR2 is SVGAGI. CDR3 nucleotide sequence: TGTGCCAGCAGTTTTGGGGGGGCCTATAAAGATACGCAGTATTTT. Translating gives CASSFGGAYKDTQYF.